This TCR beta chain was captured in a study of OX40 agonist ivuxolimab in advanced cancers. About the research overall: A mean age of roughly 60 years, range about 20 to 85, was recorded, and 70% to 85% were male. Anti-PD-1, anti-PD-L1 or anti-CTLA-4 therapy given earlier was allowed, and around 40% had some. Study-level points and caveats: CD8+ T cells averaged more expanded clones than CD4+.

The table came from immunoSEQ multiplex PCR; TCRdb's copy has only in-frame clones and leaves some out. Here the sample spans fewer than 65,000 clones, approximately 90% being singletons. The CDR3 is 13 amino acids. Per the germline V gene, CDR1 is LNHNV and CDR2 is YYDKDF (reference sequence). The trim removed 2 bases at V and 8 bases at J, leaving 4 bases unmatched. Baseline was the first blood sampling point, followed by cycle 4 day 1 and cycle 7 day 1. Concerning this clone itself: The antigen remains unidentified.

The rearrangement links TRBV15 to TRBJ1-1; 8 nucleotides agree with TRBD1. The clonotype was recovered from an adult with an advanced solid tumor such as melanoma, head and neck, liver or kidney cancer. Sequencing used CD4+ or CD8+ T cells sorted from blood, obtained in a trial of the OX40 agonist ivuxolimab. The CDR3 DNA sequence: TGTGCCACCAGCAGAAACGACAGGGGCGAAGCTTTCTTT. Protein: CATSRNDRGEAFF. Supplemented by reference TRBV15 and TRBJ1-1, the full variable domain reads DAMVIQNPRYQVTQFGKPVTLSCSQTLNHNVMYWYQQKSSQAPKLLFHYYDKDFNNEADTPDNFQSRRPNTSFCFLDIRSPGLGDTAMYLCATSRNDRGEAFFGQGTRLTVV.